The 21 T cell receptor beta chains reported below all come from one sample, sequenced in a study of glioma-infiltrating T cells after dendritic cell vaccination. The time point here: after dendritic cell vaccination, including at tumor progression/relapse. Measured with immunoSEQ multiplex PCR; TCRdb has only the in-frame clones, and not every one. The table records 90,000 or so clones, 70% to 90% of them present only once. The sequencing here drew on blood, taken after dendritic cell vaccination. These receptors all come from a human donor with glioblastoma.

This clone was detected only once. V gene TRBV2 combines with J gene TRBJ2-3; D gene uncertain. The CDR3 consists of 15 residues. The germline V and J ends were trimmed by 6 bases and 2 bases, with 15 bases remaining between them. From germline, CDR1 is SNHLY and CDR2 FYNNEI. CDR3 in DNA: TGTGCCAGCAGGAATAGACACCTACTCACAGATACGCAGTATTTT. This translates into CASRNRHLLTDTQYF. Together with reference TRBV2 and TRBJ2-3, the CDR3 gives the full variable domain: EPEVTQTPSHQVTQMGQEVILRCVPISNHLYFYWYRQILGQKVEFLVSFYNNEISEKSEIFDDQFSVERPDGSNFTLKIRSTKLEDSAMYFCASRNRHLLTDTQYFGPGTRLTVL.

The chain couples TRBV14 to TRBJ1-2; the D is unclear. Trimming cost V 1 base and J 4 bases, with 13 bases left between them. The CDR3 spans 15 residues. Looked up from germline, CDR1 is SGHDN and CDR2 is FVKESK. The CDR3 here is CASSQGFFGVYGYTF. CDR3 bases: TGTGCCAGCAGCCAAGGGTTTTTCGGGGTCTATGGCTACACCTTC. The full variable domain, completed using reference TRBV14 and TRBJ1-2, is EAGVTQFPSHSVIEKGQTVTLRCDPISGHDNLYWYRRVMGKEIKFLLHFVKESKQDESGMPNNRFLAERTGGTYSTLKVQPAELEDSGVYFCASSQGFFGVYGYTFGSGTRLTVV.

This clone was seen only a few times. This CDR3 is CASRQGVTGANVLTF. In DNA, the CDR3 is TGTGCCAGCAGACAGGGGGTAACTGGGGCCAACGTCCTGACTTTC. This chain joins TRBV7-9 and TRBJ2-6, with 8 bases aligning to TRBD1. The CDR3 runs to 15 residues. CDR1 SEHNR and CDR2 FQNEAQ come from the germline V gene (reference sequence). After removal of 6 bases from V and 2 bases from J, the junction contained 3 bases not matched to a gene.

V gene TRBV5-1 combines with J gene TRBJ2-1; TRBD1 agrees at 10 bases. The CDR3 is 16 amino acids. V gave up 0 bases and J gave up 7 bases; unmatched junction bases: 7. Germline V CDR1 and CDR2: SGHRS, YFSETQ. CDR3 sequence reads: CASSLGGTGARNEQFF. CDR3 bases: TGCGCCAGCAGCTTGGGGGGGACAGGGGCGAGAAATGAGCAGTTCTTC. The full variable domain, rest sourced from reference TRBV5-1 and TRBJ2-1, is KAGVTQTPRYLIKTRGQQVTLSCSPISGHRSVSWYQQTPGQGLQFLFEYFSETQRNKGNFPGRFSGRQFSNSRSEMNVSTLELGDSALYLCASSLGGTGARNEQFFGPGTRLTVL.

The chain combines TRBV11-1 with TRBJ2-1, with 15 bases matching TRBD2. The CDR3 covers 16 residues. Trimming removed 5 bases from V and 7 bases from J; junction bases left unmatched: 6. Per germline, CDR1 SGHAT and CDR2 FQDESV (reference sequence). The CDR3 nucleotides are TGTGCCAGCAGCCCTAGGGGGACTAGCGGGGGGAATGAGCAGTTCTTC. This translates into CASSPRGTSGGNEQFF. Using reference TRBV11-1 and TRBJ2-1 for the parts outside the CDR3, the full variable domain is EAEVAQSPRYKITEKSQAVAFWCDPISGHATLYWYRQILGQGPELLVQFQDESVVDDSQLPKDRFSAERLKGVDSTLKIQPAELGDSAMYLCASSPRGTSGGNEQFFGPGTRLTVL.

The gene calls are TRBV27 and TRBJ1-2; 9 bases fit TRBD1. This CDR3 is built from 16 residues. Trimming at V came to 5 bases and at J to 0 bases, leaving 7 bases not matched to a gene. Germline loops: CDR1 MNHEY, CDR2 SMNVEV (reference sequence). This CDR3 reads CASSGGQGKANYGYTF. The CDR3 DNA is TGTGCCAGCAGTGGGGGACAGGGAAAAGCTAACTATGGCTACACCTTC.

The chain has TRBV6-5 and TRBJ2-6; D is possibly TRBD2 (6 bases). In germline, CDR1 is MNHEY, CDR2 SVGAGI. The CDR3 has 16 residues. The V end lost 1 base, the J end lost 0 bases, and 7 bases lay between the germline ends. For the CDR3, the DNA is TGTGCCAGCAGTTACTTCGGGAGCTCTGGGGCCAACGTCCTGACTTTC. Translation: CASSYFGSSGANVLTF.

This sequence joins TRBV5-3 and TRBJ1-1, with D perhaps matching TRBD1 (6 bases). TRBV5-3 is known as an ORF, though its function is uncertain. This CDR3 region has 16 residues. The V and J ends lost 4 bases and 2 bases respectively, with 18 bases between them. CDR3 sequence reads: CARSRSFRGSNTEAFF. In nucleotides, the CDR3 is TGTGCCAGAAGCCGTAGCTTCAGGGGTAGTAACACTGAAGCTTTCTTT.

The chain combines TRBV19 with TRBJ2-6; 8 nucleotides line up with TRBD1. The V gene end was trimmed by 6 bases and the J gene end by 0 bases; junction bases not matched to a gene: 7. Germline loops: CDR1 LNHDA, CDR2 SQIVND (reference sequence). This CDR3 has 17 residues. As DNA, the CDR3 is TGTGCCAGTAGGGGACAGGCGCTTCCCTCTGGGGCCAACGTCCTGACTTTC. Translated, it gives CASRGQALPSGANVLTF. The full variable domain, its missing parts supplied by reference TRBV19 and TRBJ2-6, is DGGITQSPKYLFRKEGQNVTLSCEQNLNHDAMYWYRQDPGQGLRLIYYSQIVNDFQKGDIAEGYSVSREKKESFPLTVTSAQKNPTAFYLCASRGQALPSGANVLTFGAGSRLTVL.

This chain joins TRBV5-1 and TRBJ2-2; perhaps TRBD1 as D (6 bases). V was cut by 4 bases and J by 0 bases, with 13 bases left in between. Germline CDR1 reads SGHRS; CDR2 reads YFSETQ. The CDR3 is 16 residues long. Written as DNA, the CDR3 is TGCGCCAGCAGCGCAGGGACAAACTCGAACACCGGGGAGCTGTTTTTT. Translation gives CASSAGTNSNTGELFF.

This chain uses TRBV27 with TRBJ1-4; D may be TRBD1 (5 bases). V lost 3 bases and J 3 bases, leaving 8 bases between the germline ends. Germline V gives CDR1 MNHEY, CDR2 SMNVEV (reference sequence). CDR3 length: 14 amino acids. The CDR3 DNA sequence: TGTGCCAGCAGTTTTTCAGGGTCTAATGAAAAACTGTTTTTT. It encodes CASSFSGSNEKLFF.

The rearrangement links TRBV27 to TRBJ1-3, with 9 bases fitting TRBD1. V shed 5 bases, J shed 4 bases, and the junction held 9 bases outside the gene matches. Per the germline V gene, CDR1 is MNHEY and CDR2 is SMNVEV (reference sequence). The CDR3 has 16 amino acids. The DNA of the CDR3 is TGTGCCAGCAGTCTAAACCGGGACAGGGCCGGAAACACCATATATTTT. It translates to CASSLNRDRAGNTIYF.

This chain uses TRBV19 with TRBJ2-5, with 13 bases aligning to TRBD2. The CDR3 sequence is 16 residues long. V gave up 6 bases and J gave up 3 bases; unmatched junction bases: 7. Germline V gene lookup returns CDR1 LNHDA and CDR2 SQIVND (reference sequence). CDR3 nucleotide sequence: TGTGCCAGTAGCATGACTAGCGGGAGGCAAAAAGAGACCCAGTACTTC. It codes for CASSMTSGRQKETQYF.

The chain couples TRBV7-3 to TRBJ1-1, with no clear D. The CDR3 loop spans 14 amino acids. The germline CDR1 and CDR2 sequences are SGHTA and FQGTGA. Between the trimmed V and J ends, which lost 2 bases and 8 bases, there was a span of 15 bases. The CDR3 DNA is TGTGCCAGCAGCTTAGGGGAGGGAATACGGGAAGCTTTCTTT. Its translation is CASSLGEGIREAFF.

V is TRBV5-1 and J is TRBJ1-2; 7 nucleotides line up with TRBD1. The CDR3 covers 14 residues. Per the germline V gene, CDR1 is SGHRS and CDR2 is YFSETQ. The junction had 5 bases not matched to a gene; V was cut back by 0 bases and J by 6 bases. CDR3 nucleotide sequence: TGCGCCAGCAGCTTGGGGACAGGCGTCCATGGCTACACCTTC. This gives the protein CASSLGTGVHGYTF.

This clone was picked up a small number of times. This rearrangement joins TRBV5-4 to TRBJ2-7; tentative D call: TRBD1 (5 bases). Germline V gene data show CDR1 as SGHNT and CDR2 as YYREEE (reference sequence). Trimming removed 1 base at V and 4 bases at J, with 12 bases between. The length of the CDR3 is 14 residues. The CDR3 reads CASSLKGVRYEQYF. The CDR3 coding sequence is TGTGCCAGCAGCTTGAAAGGGGTCCGATACGAGCAGTACTTC.

The V call is TRBV5-1, the J call TRBJ2-3, with D possibly matching TRBD2 (6 bases). Trimming stripped 5 bases from V and 2 bases from J, with 12 bases between. The V gene's germline CDR1 is SGHRS and CDR2 YFSETQ. The CDR3 contains 14 residues. The DNA for the CDR3 is TGCGCCAGCAGGATCCGGACTAACACAGATACGCAGTATTTT. Protein product: CASRIRTNTDTQYF.

This chain connects TRBV30 to TRBJ2-1; D is undetermined. The germline gives CDR1 GTSNPN, CDR2 SVGIG (reference sequence). The CDR3 consists of 12 residues. The V end lost 0 bases, the J end lost 10 bases, and 10 bases lay between the germline ends. The CDR3 loop reads CAWSVPVREQFF. DNA of the CDR3: TGTGCCTGGAGTGTACCCGTCAGGGAGCAGTTCTTC.

V gene TRBV5-1 combines with J gene TRBJ1-1, with TRBD1 matching 7 bases. The V segment lost 3 bases and the J segment 0 bases; nucleotides outside the gene matches: 5. The CDR3 contains 15 residues. The germline V gene encodes CDR1 SGHRS and CDR2 YFSETQ. CDR3 in amino acids: CASSSGQNMNTEAFF. The CDR3 DNA reads TGCGCCAGCAGCTCGGGACAGAACATGAACACTGAAGCTTTCTTT. Together with reference TRBV5-1 and TRBJ1-1, the CDR3 gives the full variable domain: KAGVTQTPRYLIKTRGQQVTLSCSPISGHRSVSWYQQTPGQGLQFLFEYFSETQRNKGNFPGRFSGRQFSNSRSEMNVSTLELGDSALYLCASSSGQNMNTEAFFGQGTRLTVV.

The CDR3 sequence is CASKVGGNTGELFF. CDR3 sequence (DNA): TGTGCCAGCAAAGTGGGAGGGAACACCGGGGAGCTGTTTTTT. J is TRBJ2-2 and V is TRBV6-6; tentatively, D is TRBD2 (6 bases). The CDR3 totals 14 residues. V dropped 7 bases and J dropped 1 base, with 10 bases sitting between them. The germline V gene encodes CDR1 MNHNY and CDR2 SVGAGI (reference sequence).

This clone showed up just a few times. The chain recombines TRBV5-1 with TRBJ2-7; maybe TRBD1 (6 bases). The CDR3 has 14 residues. Germline lookup yields CDR1 SGHRS and CDR2 YFSETQ. With 3 bases removed from V and 2 bases from J, the gap between germline ends came to 12 bases. CDR3 bases: TGCGCCAGCAGCTCGGGACAATCGCCCTACGAGCAGTACGTC. This translates into CASSSGQSPYEQYV.